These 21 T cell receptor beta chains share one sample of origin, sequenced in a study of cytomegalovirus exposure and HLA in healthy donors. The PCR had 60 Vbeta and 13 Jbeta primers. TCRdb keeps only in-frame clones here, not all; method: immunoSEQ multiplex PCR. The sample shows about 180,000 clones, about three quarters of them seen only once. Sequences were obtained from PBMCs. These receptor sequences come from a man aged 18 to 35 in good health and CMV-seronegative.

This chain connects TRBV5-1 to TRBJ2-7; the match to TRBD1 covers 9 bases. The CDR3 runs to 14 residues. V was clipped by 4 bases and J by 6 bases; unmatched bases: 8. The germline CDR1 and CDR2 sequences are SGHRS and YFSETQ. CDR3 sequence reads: CASSITGGTGEQYF. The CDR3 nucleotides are TGCGCCAGCAGCATTACAGGGGGCACGGGCGAGCAGTACTTC. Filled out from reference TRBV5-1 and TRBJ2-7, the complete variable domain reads KAGVTQTPRYLIKTRGQQVTLSCSPISGHRSVSWYQQTPGQGLQFLFEYFSETQRNKGNFPGRFSGRQFSNSRSEMNVSTLELGDSALYLCASSITGGTGEQYFGPGTRLTVT.

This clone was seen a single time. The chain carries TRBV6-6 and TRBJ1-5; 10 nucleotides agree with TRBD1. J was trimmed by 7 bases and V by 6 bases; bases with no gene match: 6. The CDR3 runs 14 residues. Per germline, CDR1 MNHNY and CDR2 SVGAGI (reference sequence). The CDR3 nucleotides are TGTGCCAGCAGGCGACAGGGGGCTGAACAGCCCCAGCATTTT. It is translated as CASRRQGAEQPQHF.

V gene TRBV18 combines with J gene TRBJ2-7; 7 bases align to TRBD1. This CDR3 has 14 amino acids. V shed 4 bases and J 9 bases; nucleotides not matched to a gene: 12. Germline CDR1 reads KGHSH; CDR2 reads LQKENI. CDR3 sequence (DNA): TGTGCCAGCTCACTCACACCCCGACAGGGCGGGCAGTACTTC. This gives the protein CASSLTPRQGGQYF. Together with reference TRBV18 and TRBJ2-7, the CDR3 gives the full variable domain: NAGVMQNPRHLVRRRGQEARLRCSPMKGHSHVYWYRQLPEEGLKFMVYLQKENIIDESGMPKERFSAEFPKEGPSILRIQQVVRGDSAAYFCASSLTPRQGGQYFGPGTRLTVT.

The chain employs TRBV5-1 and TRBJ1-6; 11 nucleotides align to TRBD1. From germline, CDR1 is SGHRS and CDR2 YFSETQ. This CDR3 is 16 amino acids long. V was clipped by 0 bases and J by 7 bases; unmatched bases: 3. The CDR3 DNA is TGCGCCAGCAGCTTGGACCGGGACAGGGGGAATTCACCCCTCCACTTT. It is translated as CASSLDRDRGNSPLHF.

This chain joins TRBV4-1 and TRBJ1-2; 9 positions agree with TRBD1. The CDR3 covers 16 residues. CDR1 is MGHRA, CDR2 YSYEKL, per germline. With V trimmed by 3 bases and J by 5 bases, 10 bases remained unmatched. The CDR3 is CASSQGAGTGFYGYTF. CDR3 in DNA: TGCGCCAGCAGCCAGGGAGCCGGGACAGGGTTTTATGGCTACACCTTC.

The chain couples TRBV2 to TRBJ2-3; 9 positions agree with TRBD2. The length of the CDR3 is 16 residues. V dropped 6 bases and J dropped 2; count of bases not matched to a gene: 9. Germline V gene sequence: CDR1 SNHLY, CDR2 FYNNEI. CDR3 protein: CASSVIAGDPTDTQYF. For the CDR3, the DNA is TGTGCCAGCAGCGTTATAGCGGGAGACCCCACAGATACGCAGTATTTT.

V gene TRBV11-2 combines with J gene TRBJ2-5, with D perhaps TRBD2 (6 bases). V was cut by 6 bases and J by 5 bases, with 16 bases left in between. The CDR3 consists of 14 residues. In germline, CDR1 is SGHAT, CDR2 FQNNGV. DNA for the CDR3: TGTGCCAGCAGATACATGGGGGGAGGCGAGACCCAGTACTTC. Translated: CASRYMGGGETQYF.

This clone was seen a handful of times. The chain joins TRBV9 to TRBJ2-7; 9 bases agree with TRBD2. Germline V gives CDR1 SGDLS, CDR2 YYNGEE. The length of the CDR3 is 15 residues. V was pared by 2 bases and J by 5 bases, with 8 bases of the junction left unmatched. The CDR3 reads CASSVSLAGIHEQYF. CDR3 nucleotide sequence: TGTGCCAGCAGCGTGAGCCTAGCGGGAATCCACGAGCAGTACTTC.

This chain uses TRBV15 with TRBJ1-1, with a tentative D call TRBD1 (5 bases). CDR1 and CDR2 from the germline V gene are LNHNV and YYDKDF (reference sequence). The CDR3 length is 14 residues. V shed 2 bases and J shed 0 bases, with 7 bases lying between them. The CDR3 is CATSRTGMNTEAFF. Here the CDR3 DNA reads TGTGCCACCAGCAGAACAGGTATGAACACTGAAGCTTTCTTT.

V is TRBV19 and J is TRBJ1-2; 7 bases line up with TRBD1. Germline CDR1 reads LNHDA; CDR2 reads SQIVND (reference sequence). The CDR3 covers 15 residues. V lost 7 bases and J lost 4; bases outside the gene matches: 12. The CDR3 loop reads CASNPTGQRSYGYTF. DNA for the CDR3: TGTGCCAGTAACCCCACGGGACAGCGTTCCTATGGCTACACCTTC.

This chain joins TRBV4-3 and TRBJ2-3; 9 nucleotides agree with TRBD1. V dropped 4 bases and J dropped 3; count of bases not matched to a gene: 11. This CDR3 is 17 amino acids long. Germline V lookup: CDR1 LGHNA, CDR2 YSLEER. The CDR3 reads CASSRSGTGMETDTQYF. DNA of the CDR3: TGCGCCAGCAGCCGTTCCGGGACAGGGATGGAAACAGATACGCAGTATTTT.

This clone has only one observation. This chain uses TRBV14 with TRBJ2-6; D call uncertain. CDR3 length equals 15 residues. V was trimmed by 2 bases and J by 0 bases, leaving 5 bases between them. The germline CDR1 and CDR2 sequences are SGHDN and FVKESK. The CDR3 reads CASSQPGSGANVLTF. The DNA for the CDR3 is TGTGCCAGCAGCCAACCCGGCTCTGGGGCCAACGTCCTGACTTTC.

The CDR3 bases are TGTGCCAGCGGCCCGAGGTGGACTAGCGGGGGGGCGATGAAGACCCAGTACTTC. As protein: CASGPRWTSGGAMKTQYF. The chain employs TRBV5-4 and TRBJ2-5, with 15 bases identical to TRBD2. CDR3 length: 18 residues. J lost 6 bases, V lost 7 bases, and 16 bases had no gene match. Germline V CDR1 and CDR2: SGHNT, YYREEE (reference sequence).

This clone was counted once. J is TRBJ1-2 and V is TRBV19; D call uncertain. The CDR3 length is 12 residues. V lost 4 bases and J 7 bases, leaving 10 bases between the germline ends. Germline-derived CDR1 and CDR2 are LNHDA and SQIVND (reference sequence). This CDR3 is CASSTDLFGYTF. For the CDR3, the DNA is TGTGCCAGTAGTACCGACTTGTTTGGCTACACCTTC.

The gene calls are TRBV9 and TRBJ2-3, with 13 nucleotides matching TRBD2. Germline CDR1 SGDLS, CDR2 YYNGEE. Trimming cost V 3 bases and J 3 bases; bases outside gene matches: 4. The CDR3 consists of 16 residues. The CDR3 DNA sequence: TGTGCCAGCAGCGCCACTAGCGGGGGGGGTACAGATACGCAGTATTTT. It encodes CASSATSGGGTDTQYF.

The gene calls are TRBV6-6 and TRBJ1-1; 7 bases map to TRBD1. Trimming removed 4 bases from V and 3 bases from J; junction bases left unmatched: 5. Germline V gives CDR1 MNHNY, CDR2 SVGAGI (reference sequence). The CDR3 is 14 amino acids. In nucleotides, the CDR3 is TGTGCCAGCAGTTCAACGACAGGGTACACTGAAGCTTTCTTT. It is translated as CASSSTTGYTEAFF.

DNA of the CDR3: TGCGCCAGCAGCCAAGAGGCCCGAAACTACGAGCAGTACTTC. It yields the protein CASSQEARNYEQYF. The chain employs TRBV4-1 and TRBJ2-7, with D unresolved. Germline V gene sequence: CDR1 MGHRA, CDR2 YSYEKL. Trimming removed 0 bases at V and 3 bases at J, with 9 bases between. This CDR3 contains 14 residues.

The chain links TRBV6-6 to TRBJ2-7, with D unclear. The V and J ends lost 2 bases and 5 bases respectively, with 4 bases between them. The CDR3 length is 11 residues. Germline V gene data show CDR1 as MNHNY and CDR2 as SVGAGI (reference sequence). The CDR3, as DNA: TGTGCCAGCAGTTACCAGAACGAGCAGTACTTC. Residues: CASSYQNEQYF.

DNA of the CDR3: TGTGCCAGCAGCTTAAAGATTAGCGGGGGGGCAGATACGCAGTATTTT. This gives the protein CASSLKISGGADTQYF. This rearrangement joins TRBV7-2 to TRBJ2-3; TRBD2 matches at 11 bases. The CDR3 is 16 residues long. V lost 2 bases and J lost 4; bases outside the gene matches: 5. Germline-derived CDR1 and CDR2 are SGHTA and FQGNSA.

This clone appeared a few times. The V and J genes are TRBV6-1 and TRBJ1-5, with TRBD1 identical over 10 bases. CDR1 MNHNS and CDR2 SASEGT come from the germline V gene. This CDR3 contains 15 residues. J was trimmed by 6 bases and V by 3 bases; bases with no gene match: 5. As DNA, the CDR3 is TGTGCCAGCAGTGATACAGGACAGGGGGGTCAGCCCCAGCATTTT. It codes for CASSDTGQGGQPQHF.

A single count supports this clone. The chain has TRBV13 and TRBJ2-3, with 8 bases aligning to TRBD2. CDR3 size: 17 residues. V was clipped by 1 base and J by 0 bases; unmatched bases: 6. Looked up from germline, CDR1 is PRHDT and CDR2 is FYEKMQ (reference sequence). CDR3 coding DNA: TGTGCCAGCAGCTTAGAGGGACTAGGGACCAGCACAGATACGCAGTATTTT. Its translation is CASSLEGLGTSTDTQYF. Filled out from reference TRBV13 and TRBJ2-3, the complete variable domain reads AAGVIQSPRHLIKEKRETATLKCYPIPRHDTVYWYQQGPGQDPQFLISFYEKMQSDKGSIPDRFSAQQFSDYHSELNMSSLELGDSALYFCASSLEGLGTSTDTQYFGPGTRLTVL.